This T cell receptor beta chain was sequenced in a study of response to subunit inactivated influenza vaccine. Study findings and constraints: Only a handful of new T cells, the authors suggested, are recruited with each seasonal influenza vaccination.

Germline assignment: CDR1 SGHRS and CDR2 YFSETQ. The CDR3 consists of 15 residues. The junction had 3 bases not matched to a gene; V was cut back by 6 bases and J by 0 bases. TCRdb redid the calling of the RT-PCR reads with MiXCR, one entry per CDR3 protein. Here the sample spans about 310,000 distinct CDR3 sequences, approximately 23% being singletons. There are a few counts of this clonotype. What it binds is not known. This clonotype was sampled from a man aged 45 to 70 who received an inactivated influenza vaccine. The sample was PBMCs from blood, taken approximately 20 months after vaccination. The rearrangement joins TRBV5-1 to TRBJ2-2, with 9 bases fitting TRBD2. The CDR3: CASKIAGANTGELFF. In DNA, the CDR3 is TGCGCCAGCAAAATAGCGGGAGCGAACACCGGGGAGCTGTTTTTT.